These 27 T cell receptor beta chains originate from one sample sequenced in a study of blood T cells in healthy people across ages. The authors ran a second PCR of about 6 to 11 cycles using a sample-barcoded 5' primer and a J-beta primer mix. TCRdb re-called the 5' RACE reads with MiXCR, one entry per CDR3 protein. This repertoire shows 980,000 or so distinct CDR3 sequences, around 48% found once; its top ten account for roughly 13%. The sequenced sample was blood. The receptors shown here come from a man aged 30 to 45 in good health.

The rearrangement joins TRBV20-1 to TRBJ1-2; D may be TRBD1 (5 bases). The ends were cut back, 1 base at V and 4 bases at J, with 16 bases in the middle. The germline gives CDR1 DFQATT, CDR2 SNEGSKA (reference sequence). This CDR3 contains 15 residues. This CDR3 reads CSARVRARDAYGYTF. The CDR3 DNA sequence: TGCAGTGCTAGAGTCAGGGCCAGGGATGCCTATGGCTACACCTTC.

This chain joins TRBV7-2 and TRBJ2-7; 7 bases line up with TRBD1. The V gene's germline CDR1 is SGHTA and CDR2 FQGNSA. The length of the CDR3 is 16 residues. V lost 1 base and J lost 1; bases outside the gene matches: 7. In DNA form, the CDR3 reads TGTGCCAGCAGCTTAGAAGGGGGACAGTTATCCTACGAGCAGTACTTC. Translating it yields CASSLEGGQLSYEQYF.

The V call is TRBV6-1, the J call TRBJ2-1, with 10 bases that match TRBD2. The CDR3 length is 17 residues. The V and J ends lost 5 bases and 8 bases, in that order; junction bases with no gene match: 15. Germline V gives CDR1 MNHNS, CDR2 SASEGT. This chain's CDR3 is CASSMGLRAGGLDEQFF. The DNA of the CDR3 is TGTGCCAGCAGTATGGGATTGAGAGCGGGGGGGCTGGATGAGCAGTTCTTC.

This clonotype was counted at least ten times. In DNA form, the CDR3 reads TGTGCCACCAGTGATTATGGAGGGCCCGGGGCCAACGTCCTGACTTTC. This sequence encodes CATSDYGGPGANVLTF. The J gene is TRBJ2-6, the V gene TRBV24-1; D is perhaps TRBD2 (6 bases). There are 16 residues in the CDR3. The germline V gene encodes CDR1 KGHDR and CDR2 SFDVKD. Trimming stripped 2 bases from V and 4 bases from J, with 11 bases between.

The rearrangement links TRBV12-3 or TRBV12-4 to TRBJ2-7; D perhaps matches TRBD2 (5 bases). This CDR3 contains 13 residues. Deletions cut 5 bases from V and 3 bases from J, with 11 bases between. The DNA for the CDR3 is TGTGCCAGCAGTGGAGCGGAGAACTACGAGCAGTACTTC. It translates to CASSGAENYEQYF.

This clonotype was observed a handful of times. V usage is TRBV29-1 and J usage is TRBJ1-2; unclear D gene. The CDR3 length is 10 residues. From germline, CDR1 is SQVTM and CDR2 ANQGSEA. The V end lost 0 bases, the J end lost 13 bases, and 9 bases lay between the germline ends. The CDR3 loop reads CSVEEGPVTF. CDR3 DNA sequence: TGCAGCGTTGAAGAAGGACCCGTCACCTTC.

The chain couples TRBV6-1 to TRBJ1-5; 10 bases match TRBD1. The CDR3 loop spans 20 amino acids. V was clipped by 0 bases and J by 9 bases; unmatched bases: 20. The V gene's germline CDR1 is MNHNS and CDR2 SASEGT. The CDR3 coding sequence is TGTGCCAGCAGTGAAGCGCGGGGGGACAGGGGTCTTAGGAGCAACCGGCCCCAGCATTTT. Translation: CASSEARGDRGLRSNRPQHF.

V is TRBV20-1 and J is TRBJ2-7; D remains unclear. V lost 2 bases to trimming and J lost 2 bases, with 16 bases between them. Germline CDR1 DFQATT, CDR2 SNEGSKA (reference sequence). The CDR3 spans 15 residues. For the CDR3, the DNA is TGCAGTGCTAGACCGGGCGAAGCAGGAACCTACGAGCAGTACTTC. It encodes CSARPGEAGTYEQYF.

The chain couples TRBV18 to TRBJ1-5; TRBD1 agrees at 10 bases. CDR1 and CDR2 (germline): KGHSH, LQKENI. The CDR3 has 16 amino acids. Germline trimming cut 4 bases from V and 6 bases from J; bases unmatched to any gene: 9. CDR3 sequence reads: CASSRGDRGSGQPQHF. CDR3 DNA: TGTGCCAGCTCACGCGGGGACAGGGGATCGGGTCAGCCCCAGCATTTT.

The chain employs TRBV7-9 and TRBJ2-5, with 10 bases aligning to TRBD2. The V segment lost 3 bases and the J segment 0 bases; nucleotides outside the gene matches: 4. Germline V CDR1 and CDR2: SEHNR, FQNEAQ (reference sequence). The CDR3 is made up of 16 amino acids. The CDR3 sequence is CASSFGLADNQETQYF. For the CDR3, the DNA is TGTGCCAGCAGCTTTGGACTAGCGGATAACCAAGAGACCCAGTACTTC.

The table lists this clonotype with a few counts. The chain carries TRBV9 and TRBJ1-1; D perhaps matches TRBD1 (5 bases). Germline assignment: CDR1 SGDLS and CDR2 YYNGEE. The CDR3 is 14 amino acids. The V and J ends lost 0 bases and 4 bases respectively, with 10 bases between them. The CDR3 DNA is TGTGCCAGCAGCGTAGGATCGGGGCCCACTGAAGCTTTCTTT. Protein sequence: CASSVGSGPTEAFF.

This clonotype was observed a single time. V is TRBV20-1 and J is TRBJ2-2, with a weak D call TRBD1 (5 bases). The CDR3 sequence is 14 residues long. V was cut by 5 bases and J by 0 bases, with 10 bases left in between. Germline V gives CDR1 DFQATT, CDR2 SNEGSKA (reference sequence). The CDR3 loop reads CSAETASNTGELFF. CDR3 DNA: TGCAGTGCTGAGACAGCCTCGAACACCGGGGAGCTGTTTTTT.

The V call is TRBV5-5, the J call TRBJ1-2; D gene ambiguous. The CDR3 is 13 amino acids. Trimming removed 3 bases at V and 2 bases at J, with 8 bases between. The germline V gene has CDR1 SGHKS and CDR2 YYEKEE (reference sequence). For the CDR3, the DNA is TGTGCCAGCAGCTCGGACGGAAACTATGGCTACACCTTC. Translating it yields CASSSDGNYGYTF. The variable domain in full, with the rest retrieved from reference TRBV5-5 and TRBJ1-2, is DAGVTQSPTHLIKTRGQQVTLRCSPISGHKSVSWYQQVLGQGPQFIFQYYEKEERGRGNFPDRFSARQFPNYSSELNVNALLLGDSALYLCASSSDGNYGYTFGSGTRLTVV.

The chain joins TRBV6-1 to TRBJ2-3; TRBD2 matches at 10 bases. Losses at the gene ends were 7 bases for V and 2 bases for J; bases not matched to a gene: 12. Germline V CDR1 and CDR2: MNHNS, SASEGT. The CDR3 totals 17 residues. CDR3 coding DNA: TGTGCCAGCAAATACAGTCCTAGCGGGGGCAACACAGATACGCAGTATTTT. Its protein is CASKYSPSGGNTDTQYF.

The rearrangement uses TRBV24-1 and TRBJ2-1, with 10 bases lining up with TRBD2. Germline V gene data show CDR1 as KGHDR and CDR2 as SFDVKD. This CDR3 is 13 amino acids long. V lost 9 bases, J lost 3 bases, and 1 base stayed unmatched. CDR3 residues: CATGTSDYNEQFF. The CDR3 DNA sequence: TGTGCCACCGGGACTAGCGACTACAATGAGCAGTTCTTC.

This clonotype was found a few times. The chain links TRBV25-1 to TRBJ1-6; weak D call: TRBD1 (6 bases). The CDR3 length is 15 residues. V lost 4 bases, J lost 1 base, and 8 bases lay in between. CDR1 and CDR2 from the germline V gene are MGHDK and SYGVNS. CDR3 nucleotide sequence: TGTGCCAGCAGTGCACAGGGTTCCTATAATTCACCCCTCCACTTT. It is translated as CASSAQGSYNSPLHF.

CDR3 DNA sequence: TGTGCCATCAGACAGGGAAACGAGCAGTACTTC. Protein sequence: CAIRQGNEQYF. This sequence joins TRBV10-3 and TRBJ2-7; D might be TRBD1 (6 bases). Germline V lookup: CDR1 ENHRY, CDR2 SYGVKD. The V and J ends lost 6 bases and 5 bases respectively, with 8 bases between them. The CDR3 is made up of 11 amino acids.

The chain employs TRBV6-5 and TRBJ1-5, with D unresolved. Germline CDR1 MNHEY, CDR2 SVGAGI. Trimming removed 5 bases at V and 2 bases at J, with 13 bases between. The CDR3 contains 15 residues. CDR3 loop: CASSPFIHGNQPQHF. The CDR3 region has the DNA TGTGCCAGCAGTCCCTTCATTCATGGCAATCAGCCCCAGCATTTT.

V is TRBV7-9 and J is TRBJ2-3; TRBD2 aligns across 9 bases. Germline V gene sequence: CDR1 SEHNR, CDR2 FQNEAQ (reference sequence). The CDR3 has 17 amino acids. The J segment lost 6 bases and the V segment lost 5 bases, leaving 15 bases of the junction unmatched. The CDR3 is CASSPPTSGILWDTQYF. The CDR3 nucleotides read TGTGCCAGCAGCCCCCCGACTAGCGGTATCCTCTGGGATACGCAGTATTTT.

This clonotype was counted between two and nine times. V usage is TRBV12-3 or TRBV12-4 and J usage is TRBJ1-2; tentatively, D is TRBD1 (5 bases). This CDR3 is built from 15 residues. Between the trimmed V and J ends, which lost 3 bases and 3 bases, there was a span of 14 bases. This chain's CDR3 is CASSFKGNVHYGYTF. The CDR3 nucleotides read TGTGCCAGCAGTTTTAAGGGGAATGTTCACTATGGCTACACCTTC.

The chain joins TRBV29-1 to TRBJ2-1; D is unclear. This CDR3 region has 10 residues. The ends were cut back, 8 bases at V and 9 bases at J, with 11 bases in the middle. Germline V gene sequence: CDR1 SQVTM, CDR2 ANQGSEA. The CDR3 sequence: CSSVVGEQFF. In DNA, the CDR3 is TGCAGCTCCGTGGTCGGTGAGCAGTTCTTC.

The V gene is TRBV7-2, the J gene TRBJ2-3; 16 nucleotides align to TRBD2. The germline gives CDR1 SGHTA, CDR2 FQGNSA. The CDR3 has 20 residues. V dropped 2 bases and J dropped 4; count of bases not matched to a gene: 12. The CDR3 is CASSLKGPGLAGGRADTQYF. DNA of the CDR3: TGTGCCAGCAGCTTAAAGGGCCCGGGACTAGCGGGGGGGCGTGCAGATACGCAGTATTTT.

The chain links TRBV6-4 to TRBJ2-7; the D is unclear. The J call may be faulty, since TRBJ2-4 better matches the DNA end. Looked up from germline, CDR1 is MRHNA and CDR2 is SNTAGT. The CDR3 spans 15 residues. The CDR3 DNA reads TGTGCCAGCAGTGACGGCCCAGAGGCCGATAACATTCAGTACTTC. Protein: CASSDGPEADNIQYF.

The J gene is TRBJ2-2, the V gene TRBV4-1; D may correspond to TRBD1 or TRBD2 (5 bases each). This CDR3 region has 14 residues. Trimming removed 3 bases at V and 7 bases at J, with 12 bases between. In germline, CDR1 is MGHRA, CDR2 YSYEKL. In DNA, the CDR3 is TGCGCCAGCAGCCACCTCGGGGCGGGCGGGGAGCTGTTTTTT. It is translated as CASSHLGAGGELFF.

The table lists this clonotype with a count of one. The rearrangement joins TRBV20-1 to TRBJ2-2; perhaps D is TRBD1 or TRBD2 (5 bases each). Between the trimmed V and J ends, which lost 2 bases and 3 bases, there was a span of 7 bases. The germline V gene has CDR1 DFQATT and CDR2 SNEGSKA (reference sequence). This CDR3 has 13 amino acids. The CDR3 DNA is TGCAGTGCTAGACAGGGACACACCGGGGAGCTGTTTTTT. This codes for CSARQGHTGELFF.

This clonotype has only one observation. The DNA of the CDR3 is TGTGCCAGCAGCTCCTGGGGTAACCGGGAGACCCAGTACTTC. This sequence encodes CASSSWGNRETQYF. The chain carries TRBV7-9 and TRBJ2-5; D ambiguous. Trimming stripped 4 bases from V and 5 bases from J, with 14 bases between. This CDR3 comprises 14 residues. Per germline, CDR1 SEHNR and CDR2 FQNEAQ (reference sequence).

V usage is TRBV20-1 and J usage is TRBJ1-5, with TRBD1 as a possible D gene (5 bases). This CDR3 has 13 residues. The germline V and J ends were trimmed by 0 bases and 4 bases, with 7 bases remaining between them. Germline lookup yields CDR1 DFQATT and CDR2 SNEGSKA (reference sequence). The CDR3 coding sequence is TGCAGTGCTAGAGAAAGGGGAAATCAGCCCCAGCATTTT. Its protein product is CSARERGNQPQHF.